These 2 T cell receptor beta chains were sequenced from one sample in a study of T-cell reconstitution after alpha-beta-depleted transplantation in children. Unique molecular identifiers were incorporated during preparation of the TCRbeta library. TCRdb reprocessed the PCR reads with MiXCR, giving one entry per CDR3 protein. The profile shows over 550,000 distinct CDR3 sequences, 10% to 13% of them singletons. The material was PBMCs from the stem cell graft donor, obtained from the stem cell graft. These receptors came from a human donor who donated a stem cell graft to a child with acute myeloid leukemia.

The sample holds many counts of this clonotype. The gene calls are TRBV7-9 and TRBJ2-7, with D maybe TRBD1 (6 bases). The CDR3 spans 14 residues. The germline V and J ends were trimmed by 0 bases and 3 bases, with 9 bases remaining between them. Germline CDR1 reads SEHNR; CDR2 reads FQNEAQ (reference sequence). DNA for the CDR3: TGTGCCAGCAGCTTAGCCGGGACAAACTACGAGCAGTACTTC. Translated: CASSLAGTNYEQYF.

DNA of the CDR3: TGTGCCAGCAGTACGGGGAGCTTGTACGAGCAGTACTTC. Protein: CASSTGSLYEQYF. The chain combines TRBV12-3 or TRBV12-4 with TRBJ2-7, with D maybe TRBD2 (5 bases). The CDR3 is 13 amino acids. V lost 5 bases and J lost 4, with 12 bases in between.